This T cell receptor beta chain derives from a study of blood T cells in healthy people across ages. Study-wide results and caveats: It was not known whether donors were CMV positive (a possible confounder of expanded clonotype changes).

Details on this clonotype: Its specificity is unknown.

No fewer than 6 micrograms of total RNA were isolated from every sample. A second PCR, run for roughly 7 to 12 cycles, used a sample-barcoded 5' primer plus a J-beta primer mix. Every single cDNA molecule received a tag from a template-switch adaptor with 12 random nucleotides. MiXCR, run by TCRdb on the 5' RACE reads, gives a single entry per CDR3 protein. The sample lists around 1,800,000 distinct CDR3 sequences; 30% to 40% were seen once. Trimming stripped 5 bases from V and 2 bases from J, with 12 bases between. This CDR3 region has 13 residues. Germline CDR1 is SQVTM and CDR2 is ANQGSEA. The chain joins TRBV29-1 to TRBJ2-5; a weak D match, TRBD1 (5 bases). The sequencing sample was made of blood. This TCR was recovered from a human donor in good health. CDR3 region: CSVTTVFQETQYF. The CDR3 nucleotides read TGCAGCGTTACGACAGTGTTTCAAGAGACCCAGTACTTC.